This TCR beta chain is drawn from a study of T-cell reconstitution after alpha-beta-depleted transplantation in children. A note on this clonotype: This may come from a read error, since a much larger clone is one base off.

This sample's TCRbeta library carried unique molecular identifier barcodes. Via MiXCR, TCRdb re-called the PCR reads, giving one row per CDR3 protein. The table records roughly 150,000 distinct CDR3 sequences, 8.5% to 14% of them present only once. The input for sequencing was PBMCs, taken before TCRalphabeta/CD19-depleted stem cell transplant. This TCR came from a boy between 2 and 10 years old with acute myeloid leukemia, due to receive a stem cell transplant.

CDR3 sequence reads: CASSYGRWNKQFF. CDR3 DNA sequence: TGTGCCAGCAGCTACGGGAGATGGAATAAGCAGTTCTTC. The chain has TRBV11-2 and TRBJ2-1, with TRBD2 as a possible D gene (6 bases). V lost 4 bases, J lost 11 bases, and 15 bases lay in between. The V gene's germline CDR1 is SGHAT and CDR2 FQNNGV. This CDR3 comprises 13 residues. Full variable domain (outside the CDR3, taken from reference TRBV11-2 and TRBJ2-1): EAGVAQSPRYKIIEKRQSVAFWCNPISGHATLYWYQQILGQGPKLLIQFQNNGVVDDSQLPKDRFSAERLKGVDSTLKIQPAKLEDSAVYLCASSYGRWNKQFFGPGTRLTVL.